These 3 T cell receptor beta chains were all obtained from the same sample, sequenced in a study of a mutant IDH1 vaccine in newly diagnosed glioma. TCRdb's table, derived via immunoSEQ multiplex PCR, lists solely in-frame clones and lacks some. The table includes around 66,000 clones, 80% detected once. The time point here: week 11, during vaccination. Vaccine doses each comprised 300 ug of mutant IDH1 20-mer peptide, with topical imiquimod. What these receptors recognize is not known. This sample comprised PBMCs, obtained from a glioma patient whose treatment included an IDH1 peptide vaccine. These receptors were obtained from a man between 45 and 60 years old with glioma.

CDR3 amino acids: CASSTGTFQETQYF. Written as DNA, the CDR3 is TGTGCCAGCAGCACAGGGACCTTTCAAGAGACCCAGTACTTC. The chain links TRBV7-9 to TRBJ2-5; D is perhaps TRBD1 (6 bases). Germline V gives CDR1 SEHNR, CDR2 FQNEAQ (reference sequence). CDR3 size: 14 residues. V was pared by 5 bases and J by 2 bases, with 12 bases between. The full variable domain, completed using reference TRBV7-9 and TRBJ2-5, is DTGVSQNPRHKITKRGQNVTFRCDPISEHNRLYWYRQTLGQGPEFLTYFQNEAQLEKSRLLSDRFSAERPKGSFSTLEIQRTEQGDSAMYLCASSTGTFQETQYFGPGTRLLVL.

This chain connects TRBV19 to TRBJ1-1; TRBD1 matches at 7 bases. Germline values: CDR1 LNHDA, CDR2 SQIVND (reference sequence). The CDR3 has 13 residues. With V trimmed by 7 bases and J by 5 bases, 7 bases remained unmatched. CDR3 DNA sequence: TGTGCCAGTAAAGGGGGACAGAGAACTGAAGCTTTCTTT. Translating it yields CASKGGQRTEAFF. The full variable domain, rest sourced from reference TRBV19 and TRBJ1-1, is DGGITQSPKYLFRKEGQNVTLSCEQNLNHDAMYWYRQDPGQGLRLIYYSQIVNDFQKGDIAEGYSVSREKKESFPLTVTSAQKNPTAFYLCASKGGQRTEAFFGQGTRLTVV.

CDR3 sequence reads: CASSQDRNQPQHF. The CDR3 coding sequence is TGTGCCAGCAGTCAGGACCGGAATCAGCCCCAGCATTTT. The chain has TRBV27 and TRBJ1-5; no definite D call. The CDR3 consists of 13 residues. Germline lookup yields CDR1 MNHEY and CDR2 SMNVEV (reference sequence). Deletions cut 5 bases from V and 4 bases from J, with 9 bases between.